These T cell receptor beta chains were read from a single sample in a study of T cells in tuberculosis. Some clones are missing from TCRdb's copy, which holds only in-frame ones; the method was immunoSEQ multiplex PCR. This table has under 40,000 clones, about 83% appearing once. The material was PBMCs, obtained at tuberculosis diagnosis. Receptor source: an adult with tuberculosis. CDR3s include the opening cysteine and the closing phenylalanine or tryptophan.

J	V	CDR3
TRBJ1-5	TRBV6-6	CASSSYPDRGNQPQHF
TRBJ2-4	TRBV25-1	CASSDWTGATKGIQYF
TRBJ2-1	TRBV6-5	CAAVSPYNEQFF
TRBJ1-5	TRBV2	CASSLFGTGYQPQHF
TRBJ2-1	TRBV15	CATSRDDTVTGGVNEQFF
TRBJ2-5	TRBV9	CASSGLAGGLETQYF
-	TRBV5-6	CASSFRTGTGEQYF
TRBJ1-2	TRBV7-5	CARSLRRTSEEGYTF
TRBJ2-3	TRBV6-1	CASTPDRTQYF
TRBJ2-7	TRBV6-1	CASSEASGSSYEQYF
TRBJ2-2	TRBV5-1	CASSLDREGGELFF
TRBJ1-5	TRBV28	CASRRGRNQPQHF
TRBJ1-3	TRBV29-1	CSVHDRVAGNTIYF
TRBJ2-1	TRBV7-3	CASSSGLAGANEQFF
TRBJ2-3	TRBV2	CASSLRTEYF